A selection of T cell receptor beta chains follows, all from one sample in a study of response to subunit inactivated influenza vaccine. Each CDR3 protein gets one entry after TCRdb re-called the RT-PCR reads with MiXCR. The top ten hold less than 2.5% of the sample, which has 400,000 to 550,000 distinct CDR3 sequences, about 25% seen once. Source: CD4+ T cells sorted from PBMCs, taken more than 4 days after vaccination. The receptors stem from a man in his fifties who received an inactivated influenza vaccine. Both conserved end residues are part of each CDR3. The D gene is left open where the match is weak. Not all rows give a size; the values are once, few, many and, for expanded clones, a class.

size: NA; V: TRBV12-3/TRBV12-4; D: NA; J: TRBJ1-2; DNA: TGTGCCAGCAGCCCGACAGAGAGCTATGGCTACACCTTC; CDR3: CASSPTESYGYTF
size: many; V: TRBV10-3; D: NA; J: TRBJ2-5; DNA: TGTGCCATCAGTGAGTCCGACAGGCAAGAGACCCAGTACTTC; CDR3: CAISESDRQETQYF
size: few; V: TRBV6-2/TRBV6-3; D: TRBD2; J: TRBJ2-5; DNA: TGTGCCAGCAGTACCGGACTAGCGGGACCGGAGACCCAGTACTTC; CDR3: CASSTGLAGPETQYF
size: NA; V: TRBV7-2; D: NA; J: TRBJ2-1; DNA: TGTGCCAGCAGCTGGGGGTCGGGGGCCAATGAGCAGTTCTTC; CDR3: CASSWGSGANEQFF
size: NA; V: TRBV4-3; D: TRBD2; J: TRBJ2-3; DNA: TGCGCCAGCAGCACGGGACTAGCGGGAGGGCCGGAGGATACGCAGTATTTT; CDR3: CASSTGLAGGPEDTQYF
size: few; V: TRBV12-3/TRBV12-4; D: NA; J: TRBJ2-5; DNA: TGTGCCAGCAGTTTGGCCTATGGCCGCCAAGAGACCCAGTACTTC; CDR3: CASSLAYGRQETQYF
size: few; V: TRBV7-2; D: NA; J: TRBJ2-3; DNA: TGTGCCAGCAGCTTAGGACTATTTAGCACAGATACGCAGTATTTT; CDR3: CASSLGLFSTDTQYF
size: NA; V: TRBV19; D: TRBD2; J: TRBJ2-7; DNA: TGTGCCAGTAGTACGCACCCTAGCGGCGAGCAGTACTTC; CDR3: CASSTHPSGEQYF
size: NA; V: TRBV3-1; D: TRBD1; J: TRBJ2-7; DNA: TGTGCCAGCAGCCAAGGGCCGGGACAGGCTTATGAGCAGTACTTC; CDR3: CASSQGPGQAYEQYF
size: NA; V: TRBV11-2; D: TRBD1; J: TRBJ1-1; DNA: TGTGCCAGCAGCTCAACAGGGGTCATAGGGGGCATGAACACTGAAGCTTTCTTT; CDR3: CASSSTGVIGGMNTEAFF
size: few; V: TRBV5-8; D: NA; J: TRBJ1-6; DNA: TGTGCCAGCAGCTTGGGCAGACTAAGCTCCTATAATTCACCCCTCCACTTT; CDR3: CASSLGRLSSYNSPLHF
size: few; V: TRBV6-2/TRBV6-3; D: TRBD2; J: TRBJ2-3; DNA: TGTGCCAGCAACAAGGGACTAGCGAGGGCAGATACGCAGTATTTT; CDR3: CASNKGLARADTQYF
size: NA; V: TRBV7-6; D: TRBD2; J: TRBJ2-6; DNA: TGTGCCAGCAGCTTATTCGGGAGGGTAGATTCTGGGGCCAACGTCCTGACTTTC; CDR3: CASSLFGRVDSGANVLTF
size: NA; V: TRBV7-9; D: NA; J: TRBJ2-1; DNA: TGTGCCAGCAGCTACAGGCCCAATAACCATGAGCAGTTCTTC; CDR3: CASSYRPNNHEQFF
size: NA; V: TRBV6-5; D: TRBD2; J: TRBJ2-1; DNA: TGTGCCAGCAGTTACTACGCGGGAGCAACCCGGATGAATGAGCAGTTCTTC; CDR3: CASSYYAGATRMNEQFF
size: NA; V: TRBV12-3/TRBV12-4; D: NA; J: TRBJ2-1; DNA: TGTGCCAGCGGGGGGAGGTACTACAATGAGCAGTTCTTC; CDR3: CASGGRYYNEQFF
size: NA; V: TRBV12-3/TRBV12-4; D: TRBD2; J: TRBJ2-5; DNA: TGTGCCAGCAGCCACGGGACTAGTACCCAGACCCAGTACTTC; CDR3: CASSHGTSTQTQYF
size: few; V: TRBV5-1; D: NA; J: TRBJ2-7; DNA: TGCGCCAGCAGCTTGGACGGTGCCAACTCTTACGAGCAGTACTTC; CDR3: CASSLDGANSYEQYF
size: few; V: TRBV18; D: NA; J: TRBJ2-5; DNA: TGTGCCAGCTCACCACGGTCTTCGCGAGAGACCCAGTACTTC; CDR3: CASSPRSSRETQYF
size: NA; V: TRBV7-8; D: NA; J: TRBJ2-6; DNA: TGTGCCAGCAGTTCTAGACGGTTCTCTGGGGCCAACGTCCTGACTTTC; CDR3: CASSSRRFSGANVLTF
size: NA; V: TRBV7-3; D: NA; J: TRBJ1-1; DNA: TGTGCCAGCAGCTTAAACCCATTCGCGGGAACTGAAGCTTTCTTT; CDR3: CASSLNPFAGTEAFF
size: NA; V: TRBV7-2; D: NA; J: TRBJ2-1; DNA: TGTGCCAGCAGCGCTGACAGGTATGAGCAGTTCTTC; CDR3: CASSADRYEQFF
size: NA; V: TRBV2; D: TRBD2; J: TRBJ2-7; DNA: TGTGCCAGCAGTGTATCGATGGGGGGGGTCGAGCAGTACTTC; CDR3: CASSVSMGGVEQYF
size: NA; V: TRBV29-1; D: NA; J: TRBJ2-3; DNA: TGCAGCGTTGATGGACAATTCTACACAGATACGCAGTATTTT; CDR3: CSVDGQFYTDTQYF
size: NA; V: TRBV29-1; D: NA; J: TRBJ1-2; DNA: TGCAGCGTTGAACGGGGGTCGGGCTACACCTTC; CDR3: CSVERGSGYTF
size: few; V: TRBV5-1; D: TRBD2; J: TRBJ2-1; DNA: TGCGCCAGCAGCTTTACTAGCGGGAGCGATGAGCAGTTCTTC; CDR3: CASSFTSGSDEQFF
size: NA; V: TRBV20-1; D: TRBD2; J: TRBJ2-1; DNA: TGCAGTGCTAGAGATCTAGCGGATTCCTACAATGAGCAGTTCTTC; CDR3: CSARDLADSYNEQFF
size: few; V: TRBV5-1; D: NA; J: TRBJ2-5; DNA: TGCGCCAGCAGCGGAGACGAAGAGACCCAGTACTTC; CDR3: CASSGDEETQYF
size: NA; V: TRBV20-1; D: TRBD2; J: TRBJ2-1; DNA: TGCAGAGCCTGGGGCGGGGGCAATGAGCAGTTCTTC; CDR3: CRAWGGGNEQFF
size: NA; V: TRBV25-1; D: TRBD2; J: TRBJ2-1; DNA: TGTGCCAGCAGTTCCTCTAGCGGGAGCCACGATGAGCAGTTCTTC; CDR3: CASSSSSGSHDEQFF
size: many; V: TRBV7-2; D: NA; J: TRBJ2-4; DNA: TGTGCCAGCAGCTTAGCGGGAGCCCTAGCCAAAAACATTCAGTACTTC; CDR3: CASSLAGALAKNIQYF
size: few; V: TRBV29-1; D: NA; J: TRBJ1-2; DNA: TGCAGCGTTGACAGGGCTGGCTATGGCTACACCTTC; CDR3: CSVDRAGYGYTF
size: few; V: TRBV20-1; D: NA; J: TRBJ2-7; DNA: TGCAGTGCTAGTGATAATGCCCGGGACCTAGACGAGCAGTACTTC; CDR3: CSASDNARDLDEQYF
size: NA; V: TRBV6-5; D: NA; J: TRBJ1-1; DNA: TGTGCCAGCAGCTCTCGTGGGGGGATGAACACTGAAGCTTTCTTT; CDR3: CASSSRGGMNTEAFF
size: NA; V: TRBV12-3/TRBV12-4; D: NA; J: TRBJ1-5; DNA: TGTGCCAGCAGCTCCCGGGAGGGAGGCCAGCCCCAGCATTTT; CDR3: CASSSREGGQPQHF
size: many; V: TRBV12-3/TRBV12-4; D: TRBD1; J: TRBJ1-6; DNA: TGTGCCAGCAGCCGACAGGGATATTTCCTACACTTT; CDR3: CASSRQGYFLHF
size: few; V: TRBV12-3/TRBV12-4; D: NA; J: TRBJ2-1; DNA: TGTGCCAGCTGGGGGGAAAACAATGAGCAGTTCTTC; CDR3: CASWGENNEQFF
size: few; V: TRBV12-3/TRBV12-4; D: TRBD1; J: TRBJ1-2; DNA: TGTGCCAGCAGTACCCGGGACAGAGGCTACACCTTC; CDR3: CASSTRDRGYTF
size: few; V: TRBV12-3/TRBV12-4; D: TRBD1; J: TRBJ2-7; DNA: TGTGCCAGCAGTTTTGCGGCAGGGGGAATCAACGAGCAGTACTTC; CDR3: CASSFAAGGINEQYF
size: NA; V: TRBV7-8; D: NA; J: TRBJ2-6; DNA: TGTGCCAGCAGCTTAGAGTACCCCTCTGGGGCCAACGTCCTGACTTTC; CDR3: CASSLEYPSGANVLTF
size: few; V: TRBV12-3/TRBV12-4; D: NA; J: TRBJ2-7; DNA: TGTGCCAGCAGTTTTGGGGCGACCTACGAGCAGTACTTC; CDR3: CASSFGATYEQYF
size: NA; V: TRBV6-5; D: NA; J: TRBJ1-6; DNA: TGTGCCAGCAGTTACACCAGGGAGGCTAATTCACCCCTCCACTTT; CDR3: CASSYTREANSPLHF
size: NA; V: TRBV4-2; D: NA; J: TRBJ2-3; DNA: TGTGCCAGCAGCCCCTCGGCCCGGAGCCTACTAAACACAGATACGCAGTATTTT; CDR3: CASSPSARSLLNTDTQYF
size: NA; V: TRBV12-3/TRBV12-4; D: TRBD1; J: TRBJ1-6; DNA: TGTGCCAGCGCCCAGGGGGCGCAATCACCCCTCCACTTT; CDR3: CASAQGAQSPLHF
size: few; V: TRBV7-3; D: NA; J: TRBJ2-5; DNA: TGTGCCAGCAGCTTCGGTGTGAGGGAGACCCAGTACTTC; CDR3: CASSFGVRETQYF
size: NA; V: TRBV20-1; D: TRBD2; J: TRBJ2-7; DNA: TGCAGTGCTAGCCCTAGCGGGGGGACCTACGAGCAGTACTTC; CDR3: CSASPSGGTYEQYF
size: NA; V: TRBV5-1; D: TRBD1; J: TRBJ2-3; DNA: TGCGCCAGCAGCGGACAGGGTGGGGATACGCAGTATTTT; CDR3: CASSGQGGDTQYF
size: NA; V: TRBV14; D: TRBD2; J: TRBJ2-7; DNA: TGTGCCAGCAGCCAAGATCGTGGGACTAGCGGGAGACTGCGGGAGCAGTACTTC; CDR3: CASSQDRGTSGRLREQYF
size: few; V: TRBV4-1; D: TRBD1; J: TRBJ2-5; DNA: TGCGCCAGCAGGGACAGGGGAGGAGAGACCCAGTACTTC; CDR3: CASRDRGGETQYF
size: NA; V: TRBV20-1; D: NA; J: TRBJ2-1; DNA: TGCAGTGCTAGAGAACGGCCTAGCTACAATGAGCAGTTCTTC; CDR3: CSARERPSYNEQFF
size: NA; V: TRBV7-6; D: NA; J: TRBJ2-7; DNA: TGTGCCAGCAGCCTGGGGGAGGAGCAGTACTTC; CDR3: CASSLGEEQYF
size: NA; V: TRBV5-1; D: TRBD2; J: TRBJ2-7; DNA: TGCGCCAGCAGCTTGGCCAGAGCGGGAGGCGGGAACGAGCAGTACTTC; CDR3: CASSLARAGGGNEQYF
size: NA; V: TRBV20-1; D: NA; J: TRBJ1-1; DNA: TGCAGTGCTAGACGGGGGTGGGGCACTGAAGCTTTCTTT; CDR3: CSARRGWGTEAFF
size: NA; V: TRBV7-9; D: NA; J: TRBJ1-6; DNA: TGTGCCAGCACCCTTGGACAGTATAATTCACCCCTCCACTTT; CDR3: CASTLGQYNSPLHF
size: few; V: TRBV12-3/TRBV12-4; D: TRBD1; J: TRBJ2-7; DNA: TGTGCCAGCAGTCGCGCAGGGGGCGCCTACGAGCAGTACTTC; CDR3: CASSRAGGAYEQYF